These 5 T cell receptor beta chains were sequenced from one sample in a study of blood T cell repertoires in COVID-19. Profiled with immunoSEQ multiplex PCR; TCRdb holds only in-frame clones, not every one. The sample shows a few hundred thousand clones, over 75% of them seen only once. The sequenced sample was PBMCs or T cells enriched from blood (not recorded which). Every receptor here comes from a woman in her twenties or thirties who had recovered from COVID-19.

The CDR3 here is CASSPGGATTEAFF. As DNA, the CDR3 is TGCGCCAGCAGCCCGGGTGGGGCGACCACTGAAGCTTTCTTT. The chain joins TRBV5-1 to TRBJ1-1; the D gene is possibly TRBD1 (5 bases). The CDR3 runs to 14 residues. Germline CDR1 is SGHRS and CDR2 is YFSETQ. V was cut by 4 bases and J by 4 bases, with 14 bases left in between.

The V call is TRBV6-5, the J call TRBJ2-3; 7 bases fit TRBD2. CDR1 is MNHEY and CDR2 is SVGAGI in the germline V gene. The CDR3 sequence is 15 residues long. Trimming at V came to 6 bases and at J to 1 base, leaving 7 bases not matched to a gene. CDR3 nucleotides: TGTGCCAGCAGCTCAAGCGGGGTCGGCACAGATACGCAGTATTTT. This sequence encodes CASSSSGVGTDTQYF.

Remarks on this clone: It may be a read error: a sequence one base away is much more abundant. At the DNA level, this CDR3 is encoded by other sequences in the same sample as well. This chain connects TRBV9 to TRBJ2-2; 8 positions match TRBD1. Trimming cost V 3 bases and J 7 bases; bases outside gene matches: 14. CDR1 is SGDLS and CDR2 is YYNGEE in the germline V gene. The CDR3 has 17 residues. Here the CDR3 reads CASSAGQGFLYGGELFF. The CDR3 nucleotides read TGTGCCAGCAGCGCCGGACAGGGCTTCTTATACGGCGGGGAGCTGTTTTTT. The complete variable domain, with remaining parts taken from reference TRBV9 and TRBJ2-2, reads DSGVTQTPKHLITATGQRVTLRCSPRSGDLSVYWYQQSLDQGLQFLIQYYNGEERAKGNILERFSAQQFPDLHSELNLSSLELGDSALYFCASSAGQGFLYGGELFFGEGSRLTVL.

The chain joins TRBV19 to TRBJ2-1; a possible D gene is TRBD2 (6 bases). This CDR3 is 14 amino acids long. From germline, CDR1 is LNHDA and CDR2 SQIVND (reference sequence). Trimming took 6 bases from V and 5 from J, leaving 14 bases between them. The CDR3 region has the DNA TGTGCCAGTAGCCCCCTGGGCGGGAACAATGAGCAGTTCTTC. Translated, it gives CASSPLGGNNEQFF.

The chain links TRBV28 to TRBJ1-2, with 11 positions matching TRBD1. The CDR3 extends over 13 amino acids. The V gene end was trimmed by 6 bases and the J gene end by 4 bases; junction bases not matched to a gene: 1. Germline V gene sequence: CDR1 MDHEN, CDR2 SYDVKM. CDR3 DNA sequence: TGTGCCAGCAGAGGACAGGGGGCCTATGGCTACACCTTC. It codes for CASRGQGAYGYTF.